Listed below are T cell receptor beta chains from one sample, sequenced in a study of cytomegalovirus exposure and HLA in healthy donors. Some clones are missing from TCRdb's copy, which holds only in-frame ones; the method was immunoSEQ multiplex PCR. The sample has about 96,000 clones, around 64% seen once. The specimen sequenced was PBMCs. The receptors come from a man aged 55 to 70 in good health and CMV-seronegative. Each CDR3 is given with its conserved first and last residue. D genes are given only for firm matches. Some rows mark clone size as missing; the rest say once, few, many or name a class of expanded clone.

j_call: TRBJ2-3
d_call: NA
clone_size: NA
v_call: TRBV6-4
cdr3_nt: TGTGCCAGCAGTGGGGGCAGCACAGATACGCAGTATTTT
cdr3_aa: CASSGGSTDTQYF

j_call: TRBJ2-3
d_call: TRBD2
clone_size: NA
v_call: TRBV6-1
cdr3_nt: TGTGCCAGCAGCGAAACTAGCGGGGGACCAGATACGCAGTATTTT
cdr3_aa: CASSETSGGPDTQYF

j_call: TRBJ1-5
d_call: NA
clone_size: NA
v_call: TRBV28
cdr3_nt: TGTGCCAGCAGTTGGGAGGGCTGGCAGCCCCAGCATTTT
cdr3_aa: CASSWEGWQPQHF

j_call: TRBJ1-6
d_call: NA
clone_size: few
v_call: TRBV27
cdr3_nt: TGTGCCAGCAGTTTATATCAGGGTGGATCACCCCTCCACTTT
cdr3_aa: CASSLYQGGSPLHF

j_call: TRBJ2-1
d_call: TRBD2
clone_size: NA
v_call: TRBV9
cdr3_nt: TGTGCCTCCGGGCACGGGGGGAACTACAATGAGCAGTTCTTC
cdr3_aa: CASGHGGNYNEQFF

j_call: TRBJ2-1
d_call: NA
clone_size: NA
v_call: TRBV25-1
cdr3_nt: TGTGCCAGCAGTGGCCGGGGATACGCACTTTTGGTACGGGATGAGCAGTTCTTC
cdr3_aa: CASSGRGYALLVRDEQFF

j_call: TRBJ2-2
d_call: TRBD2
clone_size: few
v_call: TRBV14
cdr3_nt: TGTGCCAGCAGCCAAGATAAGCTAGCGGGGGGAGCCGGGGAGCTGTTTTTT
cdr3_aa: CASSQDKLAGGAGELFF

j_call: TRBJ2-1
d_call: TRBD2
clone_size: NA
v_call: TRBV7-3
cdr3_nt: TGTGCCAGCAGCTTAAAGGTAGCGGGGTTGAATGAGCAGTTCTTC
cdr3_aa: CASSLKVAGLNEQFF

j_call: TRBJ1-6
d_call: NA
clone_size: few
v_call: TRBV28
cdr3_nt: TGTGCCAGCAGTTCGACAGGAGAACCTAATTCACCCCTCCACTTT
cdr3_aa: CASSSTGEPNSPLHF

j_call: TRBJ2-2
d_call: NA
clone_size: few
v_call: TRBV19
cdr3_nt: TGTGCCAGTAGTTCTGTTGACAGTGGTATAGGGGAGCTGTTTTTT
cdr3_aa: CASSSVDSGIGELFF

j_call: TRBJ1-1
d_call: NA
clone_size: NA
v_call: TRBV6-5
cdr3_nt: TGTGCCAGCCGACAACGGGGAGGGGCGAACACTGAAGCTTTCTTT
cdr3_aa: CASRQRGGANTEAFF

j_call: TRBJ2-3
d_call: NA
clone_size: NA
v_call: TRBV5-1
cdr3_nt: TGCGCCAGCAGTGCGGCCACGTTATTTACAGATACGCAGTATTTT
cdr3_aa: CASSAATLFTDTQYF

j_call: TRBJ1-2
d_call: NA
clone_size: once
v_call: TRBV4-1
cdr3_nt: TGCGCCAGCAGCCAAGAAGGGGGGGTGGGAACGCCTTATGGCTACACCTTC
cdr3_aa: CASSQEGGVGTPYGYTF

j_call: TRBJ2-1
d_call: NA
clone_size: NA
v_call: TRBV5-4
cdr3_nt: TGTGCCAGCAGCTTAGAGGGTCGGGATGAGCAGTTCTTC
cdr3_aa: CASSLEGRDEQFF

j_call: TRBJ1-6
d_call: NA
clone_size: NA
v_call: TRBV5-1
cdr3_nt: TGCGCCAGCAGCTTGGATACGGGAAATTCACCCCTCCACTTT
cdr3_aa: CASSLDTGNSPLHF

j_call: TRBJ1-4
d_call: NA
clone_size: NA
v_call: TRBV11-3
cdr3_nt: TGTGCCAGCAGCTTAAACCCGGTGGAGACTAATGAAAAACTGTTTTTT
cdr3_aa: CASSLNPVETNEKLFF

j_call: TRBJ2-1
d_call: TRBD2
clone_size: NA
v_call: TRBV23-1
cdr3_nt: TGCGCCAGCTACGGACTAGCGGTTTACAATGAGCAGTTCTTC
cdr3_aa: CASYGLAVYNEQFF

j_call: TRBJ2-3
d_call: NA
clone_size: NA
v_call: TRBV2
cdr3_nt: TGTGCCAGCAACTTGGAGAATACGCAGTATTTT
cdr3_aa: CASNLENTQYF

j_call: TRBJ2-7
d_call: NA
clone_size: NA
v_call: TRBV25-1
cdr3_nt: TGTGCCAGCAGTAACCCGCTCCGACCAGGGCAGTACTTC
cdr3_aa: CASSNPLRPGQYF

j_call: TRBJ1-5
d_call: NA
clone_size: NA
v_call: TRBV2
cdr3_nt: TGTGCCAGCAGTGAGACAGAGGATCAGCCCCAGCATTTT
cdr3_aa: CASSETEDQPQHF

j_call: TRBJ2-2
d_call: NA
clone_size: NA
v_call: TRBV4-1
cdr3_nt: TGCGCCAGCAGCCCCCTGAAGTTGGAGCGGGTCGGGGAGCTGTTTTTT
cdr3_aa: CASSPLKLERVGELFF

j_call: TRBJ2-1
d_call: TRBD2
clone_size: NA
v_call: TRBV27
cdr3_nt: TGTGCCAGCGTTAGACTAGCGGGAGGGAGGAATGAGCAGTTCTTC
cdr3_aa: CASVRLAGGRNEQFF

j_call: TRBJ1-5
d_call: TRBD1
clone_size: few
v_call: TRBV6-1
cdr3_nt: TGTGCCAGCAGTCGGGACAGGGGCGGCAATCAGCCCCAGCATTTT
cdr3_aa: CASSRDRGGNQPQHF

j_call: TRBJ1-4
d_call: NA
clone_size: NA
v_call: TRBV5-4
cdr3_nt: TGTGCCAGCAGCCGGGGGGGGCCGACGAGTAATGAAAAACTGTTTTTT
cdr3_aa: CASSRGGPTSNEKLFF

j_call: TRBJ1-6
d_call: NA
clone_size: NA
v_call: TRBV30
cdr3_nt: TGTGCCTGGAGTAGCGGGGGACATGACTTCTTT
cdr3_aa: CAWSSGGHDFF

j_call: TRBJ2-6
d_call: NA
clone_size: once
v_call: TRBV30
cdr3_nt: TGTGCCTTCCCCTGGGGCGGTGGGGCCAACGTCCTGACTTTC
cdr3_aa: CAFPWGGGANVLTF

j_call: TRBJ1-6
d_call: NA
clone_size: NA
v_call: TRBV7-2
cdr3_nt: TGTGCCAGCAGCCTTAGTTTAAGCTCCTATAATTCACCCCTCCACTTT
cdr3_aa: CASSLSLSSYNSPLHF

j_call: TRBJ2-7
d_call: NA
clone_size: NA
v_call: TRBV11-2
cdr3_nt: TGTGCCAGCAGCTTACCCGACAGGCCACGCTGGAGATACGAGCAGTACTTC
cdr3_aa: CASSLPDRPRWRYEQYF

j_call: TRBJ2-1
d_call: TRBD2
clone_size: NA
v_call: TRBV18
cdr3_nt: TGTGCCAGCTCACCACCGATAATGGCGGGAGAGGGTTGGAATGAGCAGTTCTTC
cdr3_aa: CASSPPIMAGEGWNEQFF

j_call: TRBJ2-5
d_call: NA
clone_size: NA
v_call: TRBV9
cdr3_nt: TGTGCCAGCAGCCCCCATGAAGAGACCCAGTACTTC
cdr3_aa: CASSPHEETQYF

j_call: TRBJ2-2
d_call: NA
clone_size: few
v_call: TRBV5-1
cdr3_nt: TGCGCCAGCAGCTTGGAAAGGGGGATCGGGGAGCTGTTTTTT
cdr3_aa: CASSLERGIGELFF

j_call: TRBJ2-5
d_call: NA
clone_size: NA
v_call: TRBV4-2
cdr3_nt: TGTGCCAGCAGCCTCTCGGGGGTAAGAGAGACCCAGTACTTC
cdr3_aa: CASSLSGVRETQYF

j_call: TRBJ1-4
d_call: NA
clone_size: NA
v_call: TRBV5-1
cdr3_nt: TGCGCCAGCAGCCCGGATGGGGGCTATGAAAAACTGTTTTTT
cdr3_aa: CASSPDGGYEKLFF

j_call: TRBJ2-1
d_call: TRBD2
clone_size: NA
v_call: TRBV6-1
cdr3_nt: TGTGCCAGCAGTGCCGCGTCCCTAGCGGGCTCGGGGCAGTTCTTC
cdr3_aa: CASSAASLAGSGQFF

j_call: TRBJ2-5
d_call: TRBD1
clone_size: once
v_call: TRBV5-5
cdr3_nt: TGTGCCAGCAGCACCAGGGCTCTTGGACAGGGGTTATATGAGACCCAGTACTTC
cdr3_aa: CASSTRALGQGLYETQYF

j_call: TRBJ2-4
d_call: NA
clone_size: NA
v_call: TRBV6-4
cdr3_nt: TGTGCCAGCATCCACCCTGGAGTTCGTGCCAAAAACATTCAGTACTTC
cdr3_aa: CASIHPGVRAKNIQYF

j_call: TRBJ1-2
d_call: NA
clone_size: NA
v_call: TRBV6-4
cdr3_nt: TGTGCCAGCAGTTCCCAGGGAGGGAGTACGTTTAATGGCTACACCTTC
cdr3_aa: CASSSQGGSTFNGYTF

j_call: TRBJ2-2
d_call: NA
clone_size: NA
v_call: TRBV11-2
cdr3_nt: TGTGCCAGCAGCAGGGAGGTGAACACCGGGGAGCTGTTTTTT
cdr3_aa: CASSREVNTGELFF

j_call: TRBJ2-7
d_call: NA
clone_size: NA
v_call: TRBV28
cdr3_nt: TGTGCCAGCAGTTCCCAGGAAACCTTCCTCTCCTACGAGCAGTACTTC
cdr3_aa: CASSSQETFLSYEQYF

j_call: TRBJ1-5
d_call: TRBD1
clone_size: NA
v_call: TRBV6-5
cdr3_nt: TGTGCCAGCAGTAGACAGGGCGGTCATCAGCCCCAGCATTTT
cdr3_aa: CASSRQGGHQPQHF

j_call: TRBJ1-3
d_call: TRBD1
clone_size: few
v_call: TRBV9
cdr3_nt: TGTGCCAGCAGCGTAGCCCCGGACAGGGTCTCTGGAAACACCATATATTTT
cdr3_aa: CASSVAPDRVSGNTIYF

j_call: TRBJ1-4
d_call: TRBD1
clone_size: NA
v_call: TRBV27
cdr3_nt: TGTGCCAGCAGTCGAACCACGACAGGGAGGCTTAATGAAAAACTGTTTTTT
cdr3_aa: CASSRTTTGRLNEKLFF

j_call: TRBJ1-5
d_call: NA
clone_size: few
v_call: TRBV4-1
cdr3_nt: TGCGCCAGCAGCACCCGGACAGATGACGATCAGCCCCAGCATTTT
cdr3_aa: CASSTRTDDDQPQHF

j_call: TRBJ1-2
d_call: TRBD1
clone_size: few
v_call: TRBV4-2
cdr3_nt: TGTGCCAGCAGCCAGGACAGGGTTCTAGGCTACACCTTC
cdr3_aa: CASSQDRVLGYTF

j_call: TRBJ2-3
d_call: TRBD1
clone_size: NA
v_call: TRBV5-4
cdr3_nt: TGTGCCAGCAGCTTGGCCGGGGACAGGTCAGATACGCAGTATTTT
cdr3_aa: CASSLAGDRSDTQYF

j_call: TRBJ2-7
d_call: TRBD1
clone_size: NA
v_call: TRBV7-9
cdr3_nt: TGTGCCAGCAACCCCGGCCAGGGGGCTGTAGGTGAGCAGTACTTC
cdr3_aa: CASNPGQGAVGEQYF

j_call: TRBJ2-1
d_call: NA
clone_size: NA
v_call: TRBV5-6
cdr3_nt: TGTGCCAGCAGCTTGGGTCTAGAACTGAGCTCCTACAATGAGCAGTTCTTC
cdr3_aa: CASSLGLELSSYNEQFF

j_call: TRBJ2-3
d_call: NA
clone_size: NA
v_call: TRBV7-2
cdr3_nt: TGTGCCAGCAGCGCCCGGGGAGCTAGCACAGATACGCAGTATTTT
cdr3_aa: CASSARGASTDTQYF

j_call: TRBJ2-1
d_call: TRBD1
clone_size: NA
v_call: TRBV9
cdr3_nt: TGTGCCAGCAGCGTAGACCCGACAGGGCACAATGAGCAGTTCTTC
cdr3_aa: CASSVDPTGHNEQFF

j_call: TRBJ1-5
d_call: NA
clone_size: NA
v_call: TRBV5-1
cdr3_nt: TGCGCCAGCAGCTTGCAGGGGTCCGGTCAGCCCCAGCATTTT
cdr3_aa: CASSLQGSGQPQHF

j_call: TRBJ2-5
d_call: TRBD1
clone_size: NA
v_call: TRBV28
cdr3_nt: TGTGCCAGCAGCTCCCACAGGGGGCGGGAGACCCAGTACTTC
cdr3_aa: CASSSHRGRETQYF

j_call: TRBJ2-1
d_call: TRBD2
clone_size: NA
v_call: TRBV5-1
cdr3_nt: TGCGCCAGGCGGGATAGCGGGGAATACAATGAGCAGTTCTTC
cdr3_aa: CARRDSGEYNEQFF

j_call: TRBJ1-6
d_call: NA
clone_size: NA
v_call: TRBV28
cdr3_nt: TGTGCCACTATACAGAGCTCCTATAATTCACCCCTCCACTTT
cdr3_aa: CATIQSSYNSPLHF